This T cell receptor beta chain is from a study of cytomegalovirus exposure and HLA in healthy donors. Across the whole study: The approximately 110 validation repertoires used a platform that matched the one used for the 500 to 700 first-cohort repertoires, as a later analysis reported. Findings and caveats of the study: Investigators reported around 150 TCR beta chains as tied to cytomegalovirus. In vitro experiments confirmed that a few CMV-associated chains were specific for CMV antigens.

The assay was immunoSEQ multiplex PCR, and TCRdb's table has in-frame clones only and misses some. The sample has about 130,000 clones, 88% seen once; the top ten hold about 1.5%. The validation cohort, a group of around 120 subjects, included the donors and was separate from the roughly 670-subject first cohort. Losses at the gene ends were 4 bases for V and 3 bases for J; bases not matched to a gene: 4. CDR1 is SGHNT and CDR2 is YYREEE in the germline V gene (reference sequence). This CDR3 has 15 amino acids. About this clone itself: Its target is unknown.

This rearrangement joins TRBV5-4 to TRBJ2-1; TRBD2 matches at 10 bases. The source material was PBMCs. This receptor was identified in a man younger than 40 in good health and CMV-seronegative. The CDR3 DNA reads as TGTGCCAGCAGCGCCGGACTAGCGGTCTACAATGAGCAGTTCTTC. Translated: CASSAGLAVYNEQFF.